A selection of T cell receptor beta chains follows, all from one sample in a study of human T cells and chemical hapten exposure. TCRdb redid the calling of the RACE reads with MiXCR, one entry per CDR3 protein. The sample shows about 270,000 distinct CDR3 sequences, just under 8% of them seen only once. Sequences were derived from whole blood, sampled in connection with sensitization to the hapten diphenylcyclopropenone (DPC). The receptor source for this set is a young man with alopecia areata. Some clones in this sample may be carry-over from other donors' samples. Both conserved end residues are trimmed from each CDR3. D genes are given only for firm matches. Size is omitted from some rows. Given values are once, few, many or a class for expanded clones.

cdr3_length | j_call | d_call | v_call | clone_size | cdr3_aa
14 | TRBJ2-2 | NA | TRBV9 | NA | ASSVGITGKSGELF
12 | TRBJ2-3 | NA | TRBV7-6 | NA | ASSSRRSTDTQY
14 | TRBJ2-3 | NA | TRBV6-4 | NA | ASSDSEGGPTDTQY
12 | TRBJ2-5 | TRBD1 | TRBV27 | many | ASSPDRGQETQY
11 | TRBJ1-2 | NA | TRBV5-4 | many | ASSLAGPDGYT
8 | TRBJ2-5 | NA | TRBV6-2/TRBV6-3 | NA | ATAMETQY
16 | TRBJ2-7 | TRBD2 | TRBV5-1 | NA | ASSLLASGGTKTYEQY
15 | TRBJ1-2 | NA | TRBV7-2 | few | ASTPPRGARVNYGYT
12 | TRBJ1-3 | NA | TRBV7-8 | once | ACSFAGSGNTIY
12 | TRBJ2-7 | NA | TRBV6-5 | NA | ASRTGTNTYEQY
11 | TRBJ2-5 | TRBD1 | TRBV20-1 | NA | SASDRGLETQY
12 | TRBJ2-5 | TRBD2 | TRBV6-2/TRBV6-3 | few | ASCVGGFYETQY
10 | TRBJ2-5 | NA | TRBV2 | few | ASDRDLGTQY
12 | TRBJ2-7 | NA | TRBV20-1 | few | SARQSGIVYEQY
13 | TRBJ1-2 | TRBD1 | TRBV4-3 | few | ASSQERTGPSGYT
11 | TRBJ2-7 | NA | TRBV20-1 | NA | SASPLTPYEQY